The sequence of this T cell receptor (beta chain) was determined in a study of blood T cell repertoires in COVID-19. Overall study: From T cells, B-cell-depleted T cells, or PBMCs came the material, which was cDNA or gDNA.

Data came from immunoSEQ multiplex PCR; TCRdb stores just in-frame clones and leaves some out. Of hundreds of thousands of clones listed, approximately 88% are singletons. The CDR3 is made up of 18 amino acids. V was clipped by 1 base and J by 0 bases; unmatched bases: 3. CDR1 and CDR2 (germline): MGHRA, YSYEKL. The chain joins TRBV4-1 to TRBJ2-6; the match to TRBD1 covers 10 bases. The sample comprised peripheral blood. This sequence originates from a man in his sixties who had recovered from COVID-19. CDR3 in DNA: TGCGCCAGCAGCCAAGGGGGACAGGGGTCCTCTGGGGCCAACGTCCTGACTTTC. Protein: CASSQGGQGSSGANVLTF.